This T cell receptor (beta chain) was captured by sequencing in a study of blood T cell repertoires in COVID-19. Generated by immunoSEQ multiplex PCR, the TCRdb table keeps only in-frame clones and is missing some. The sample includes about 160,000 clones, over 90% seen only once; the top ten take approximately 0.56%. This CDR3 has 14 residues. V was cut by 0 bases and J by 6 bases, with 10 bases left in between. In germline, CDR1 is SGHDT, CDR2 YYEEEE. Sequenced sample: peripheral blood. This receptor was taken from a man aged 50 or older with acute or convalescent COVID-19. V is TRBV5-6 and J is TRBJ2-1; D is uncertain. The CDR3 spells CASSLDGLVNEQFF. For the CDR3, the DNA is TGTGCCAGCAGCTTGGACGGGTTAGTCAATGAGCAGTTCTTC.